These T cell receptor beta chains were read from a single sample in a study of response to subunit inactivated influenza vaccine. From the RT-PCR reads, TCRdb called clonotypes with MiXCR, one entry per CDR3 protein. Among approximately 520,000 distinct CDR3 sequences listed, about 17% were seen once. Specimen: CD4+ T cells sorted from PBMCs, collected approximately 25 months after vaccination. These receptors all stem from a man between 50 and 75 years old who received an inactivated influenza vaccine. Each CDR3 is given with its conserved first and last residue. Each record gives: clone size, V gene, CDR3 length, D gene, J gene, CDR3 protein, CDR3 DNA. The D gene is left open where the match is weak. Where a row states a size, it is once, few, many or the class of an expanded clone; other rows omit it.

clone size: few
V gene: TRBV11-2
CDR3 length: 18
D gene: .
J gene: TRBJ2-1
CDR3 protein: CASSFDYLGSSQYNEQFF
CDR3 DNA: TGTGCCAGCAGCTTTGACTACCTCGGGAGCTCGCAATACAATGAGCAGTTCTTC

clone size: .
V gene: TRBV11-1
CDR3 length: 17
D gene: TRBD2
J gene: TRBJ2-1
CDR3 protein: CASNPRTSGDLYNEQFF
CDR3 DNA: TGTGCCAGCAACCCACGGACTAGCGGGGACCTCTACAATGAGCAGTTCTTC

clone size: many
V gene: TRBV5-6
CDR3 length: 14
D gene: .
J gene: TRBJ1-5
CDR3 protein: CASSLGHSNQPQHF
CDR3 DNA: TGTGCCAGCAGCTTGGGGCATAGCAATCAGCCCCAGCATTTT

clone size: many
V gene: TRBV29-1
CDR3 length: 13
D gene: .
J gene: TRBJ2-7
CDR3 protein: CSVDLTGSYEQYF
CDR3 DNA: TGCAGCGTTGATCTGACGGGCTCCTACGAGCAGTACTTC

clone size: many
V gene: TRBV2
CDR3 length: 12
D gene: .
J gene: TRBJ1-5
CDR3 protein: CASRGYGQPQHF
CDR3 DNA: TGTGCCAGCCGGGGTTACGGTCAGCCCCAGCATTTT

clone size: .
V gene: TRBV10-3
CDR3 length: 14
D gene: TRBD1
J gene: TRBJ2-5
CDR3 protein: CAISGGTGQETQYF
CDR3 DNA: TGTGCCATCAGTGGTGGGACAGGCCAAGAGACCCAGTACTTC

clone size: .
V gene: TRBV6-1
CDR3 length: 15
D gene: .
J gene: TRBJ1-5
CDR3 protein: CASSPVRGGNQPQHF
CDR3 DNA: TGTGCCAGCAGTCCCGTGCGTGGTGGCAATCAGCCCCAGCATTTT

clone size: .
V gene: TRBV14
CDR3 length: 14
D gene: .
J gene: TRBJ1-1
CDR3 protein: CASSQVGVDTEAFF
CDR3 DNA: TGTGCCAGCAGCCAAGTGGGGGTGGACACTGAAGCTTTCTTT

clone size: many
V gene: TRBV7-2
CDR3 length: 15
D gene: .
J gene: TRBJ2-1
CDR3 protein: CASSDGRVRYNEQFF
CDR3 DNA: TGTGCCAGCAGCGACGGTCGGGTCAGGTACAATGAGCAGTTCTTC

clone size: .
V gene: TRBV5-1
CDR3 length: 15
D gene: .
J gene: TRBJ1-2
CDR3 protein: CASSLAGGRGYGYTF
CDR3 DNA: TGCGCCAGCAGCTTGGCCGGAGGGCGAGGCTATGGCTACACCTTC

clone size: .
V gene: TRBV20-1
CDR3 length: 13
D gene: .
J gene: TRBJ1-4
CDR3 protein: CSARTDVNEKLFF
CDR3 DNA: TGCAGTGCAAGGACAGATGTAAATGAAAAACTGTTTTTT

clone size: few
V gene: TRBV4-1
CDR3 length: 15
D gene: .
J gene: TRBJ2-3
CDR3 protein: CASRSTGSGTDTQYF
CDR3 DNA: TGCGCCAGCAGGTCTACAGGGTCAGGTACAGATACGCAGTATTTT

clone size: few
V gene: TRBV4-2
CDR3 length: 14
D gene: .
J gene: TRBJ1-4
CDR3 protein: CASSQDIVNEKLFF
CDR3 DNA: TGTGCCAGCAGCCAGGACATCGTCAATGAAAAACTGTTTTTT

clone size: .
V gene: TRBV20-1
CDR3 length: 16
D gene: .
J gene: TRBJ2-4
CDR3 protein: CSARDLVWGAKNIQYF
CDR3 DNA: TGCAGTGCTAGAGATTTGGTCTGGGGGGCCAAAAACATTCAGTACTTC

clone size: .
V gene: TRBV5-6
CDR3 length: 14
D gene: .
J gene: TRBJ2-3
CDR3 protein: CASSFRVMADTQYF
CDR3 DNA: TGTGCCAGCAGCTTTAGGGTGATGGCAGATACGCAGTATTTT

clone size: once
V gene: TRBV6-1
CDR3 length: 17
D gene: .
J gene: TRBJ2-6
CDR3 protein: CASSPPTLDSGANVLTF
CDR3 DNA: TGTGCCAGCAGTCCCCCCACCCTGGACTCTGGGGCCAACGTCCTGACTTTC

clone size: .
V gene: TRBV28
CDR3 length: 16
D gene: TRBD2
J gene: TRBJ2-7
CDR3 protein: CASSLTGLAGTYEQYF
CDR3 DNA: TGTGCCAGCAGTTTAACCGGACTAGCGGGGACGTACGAGCAGTACTTC

clone size: .
V gene: TRBV7-9
CDR3 length: 16
D gene: .
J gene: TRBJ2-2
CDR3 protein: CASSTRAGDRTGELFF
CDR3 DNA: TGTGCCAGCAGCACCCGGGCAGGGGATCGAACCGGGGAGCTGTTTTTT

clone size: few
V gene: TRBV4-1
CDR3 length: 15
D gene: .
J gene: TRBJ2-5
CDR3 protein: CASSQDRAAQETQYF
CDR3 DNA: TGCGCCAGCAGCCAAGATAGGGCAGCTCAAGAGACCCAGTACTTC

clone size: .
V gene: TRBV29-1
CDR3 length: 12
D gene: .
J gene: TRBJ2-5
CDR3 protein: CSVDGLQETQYF
CDR3 DNA: TGCAGCGTTGATGGGCTACAAGAGACCCAGTACTTC

clone size: .
V gene: TRBV4-1
CDR3 length: 17
D gene: TRBD1
J gene: TRBJ2-2
CDR3 protein: CASSRLTGGIYTGELFF
CDR3 DNA: TGCGCCAGCAGCCGGCTTACAGGGGGGATTTACACCGGGGAGCTGTTTTTT

clone size: few
V gene: TRBV7-9
CDR3 length: 16
D gene: TRBD2
J gene: TRBJ2-1
CDR3 protein: CASSLGGGLAANEQFF
CDR3 DNA: TGTGCCAGCAGCTTAGGCGGGGGACTAGCGGCCAATGAGCAGTTCTTC

clone size: many
V gene: TRBV5-1
CDR3 length: 16
D gene: .
J gene: TRBJ2-2
CDR3 protein: CASSPLGPTNTGELFF
CDR3 DNA: TGCGCCAGCAGCCCTCTTGGACCGACGAACACCGGGGAGCTGTTTTTT

clone size: .
V gene: TRBV29-1
CDR3 length: 13
D gene: .
J gene: TRBJ2-3
CDR3 protein: CSVISEGTDTQYF
CDR3 DNA: TGCAGCGTGATTTCGGAGGGTACAGATACGCAGTATTTT

clone size: .
V gene: TRBV28
CDR3 length: 17
D gene: .
J gene: TRBJ2-5
CDR3 protein: CASSFRTRTVPTETQYF
CDR3 DNA: TGTGCCAGCAGTTTCCGGACCCGTACGGTTCCAACAGAGACCCAGTACTTC

clone size: many
V gene: TRBV15
CDR3 length: 17
D gene: .
J gene: TRBJ2-4
CDR3 protein: CATSREDKAGAKNIQYF
CDR3 DNA: TGTGCCACCAGCAGAGAAGACAAAGCCGGCGCCAAAAACATTCAGTACTTC

clone size: .
V gene: TRBV4-3
CDR3 length: 16
D gene: .
J gene: TRBJ2-1
CDR3 protein: CASSQEPGYLVNEQFF
CDR3 DNA: TGCGCCAGCAGCCAAGAACCTGGGTACTTAGTGAATGAGCAGTTCTTC

clone size: .
V gene: TRBV7-9
CDR3 length: 17
D gene: .
J gene: TRBJ1-1
CDR3 protein: CASRPVVGAFGDTEAFF
CDR3 DNA: TGTGCCAGCAGACCCGTCGTGGGGGCTTTCGGGGACACTGAAGCTTTCTTT

clone size: few
V gene: TRBV18
CDR3 length: 14
D gene: .
J gene: TRBJ2-3
CDR3 protein: CASSRGKGSDTQYF
CDR3 DNA: TGTGCCAGCTCACGAGGTAAAGGATCAGATACGCAGTATTTT

clone size: .
V gene: TRBV29-1
CDR3 length: 12
D gene: .
J gene: TRBJ2-5
CDR3 protein: CSVWQSQETQYF
CDR3 DNA: TGCAGCGTCTGGCAGAGCCAAGAGACCCAGTACTTC

clone size: .
V gene: TRBV7-2
CDR3 length: 15
D gene: .
J gene: TRBJ2-5
CDR3 protein: CASSMRADTQETQYF
CDR3 DNA: TGTGCCAGCAGCATGCGGGCGGACACTCAAGAGACCCAGTACTTC

clone size: many
V gene: TRBV9
CDR3 length: 14
D gene: .
J gene: TRBJ1-3
CDR3 protein: CASSGGPRVDTIYF
CDR3 DNA: TGTGCCAGCAGCGGAGGGCCCAGGGTTGACACCATATATTTT

clone size: many
V gene: TRBV6-6
CDR3 length: 13
D gene: .
J gene: TRBJ2-7
CDR3 protein: CASRRTPSYEQYF
CDR3 DNA: TGTGCCAGCAGAAGGACCCCATCCTACGAGCAGTACTTC

clone size: .
V gene: TRBV4-3
CDR3 length: 15
D gene: .
J gene: TRBJ2-1
CDR3 protein: CASSQDWTVQGEQFF
CDR3 DNA: TGCGCCAGCAGCCAAGATTGGACAGTTCAAGGTGAGCAGTTCTTC

clone size: .
V gene: TRBV29-1
CDR3 length: 15
D gene: TRBD2
J gene: TRBJ2-5
CDR3 protein: CSVAAGAARWETQYF
CDR3 DNA: TGCAGCGTCGCCGCGGGAGCCGCCCGATGGGAGACCCAGTACTTC

clone size: .
V gene: TRBV4-2
CDR3 length: 15
D gene: TRBD2
J gene: TRBJ2-3
CDR3 protein: CASHFSGDPTDTQYF
CDR3 DNA: TGTGCCAGCCACTTTAGCGGGGACCCCACAGATACGCAGTATTTT

clone size: .
V gene: TRBV4-3
CDR3 length: 18
D gene: TRBD2
J gene: TRBJ2-2
CDR3 protein: CASSQFRGSGGATGELFF
CDR3 DNA: TGCGCCAGCAGCCAATTCCGCGGAAGCGGGGGGGCCACAGGGGAGCTGTTTTTT

clone size: many
V gene: TRBV20-1
CDR3 length: 16
D gene: .
J gene: TRBJ2-1
CDR3 protein: CSARQGTRRGGNEQFF
CDR3 DNA: TGCAGTGCTAGGCAAGGGACTCGGAGGGGTGGCAATGAGCAGTTCTTC

clone size: .
V gene: TRBV12-3/TRBV12-4
CDR3 length: 13
D gene: .
J gene: TRBJ1-2
CDR3 protein: CASSFRRWGGYTF
CDR3 DNA: TGTGCCAGCAGTTTTCGGCGTTGGGGTGGCTACACCTTC

clone size: few
V gene: TRBV7-8
CDR3 length: 14
D gene: .
J gene: TRBJ1-1
CDR3 protein: CASSLVMRNTEAFF
CDR3 DNA: TGTGCCAGCAGCTTAGTGATGCGGAACACTGAAGCTTTCTTT

clone size: few
V gene: TRBV3-1
CDR3 length: 14
D gene: .
J gene: TRBJ1-5
CDR3 protein: CASSKYGGTQPQHF
CDR3 DNA: TGTGCCAGCAGTAAATACGGGGGTACCCAGCCCCAGCATTTT

clone size: many
V gene: TRBV9
CDR3 length: 14
D gene: .
J gene: TRBJ1-6
CDR3 protein: CASSVDSDSSPLHF
CDR3 DNA: TGTGCCAGCAGCGTAGATTCCGATAGTTCACCCCTCCACTTT

clone size: few
V gene: TRBV3-1
CDR3 length: 17
D gene: .
J gene: TRBJ2-6
CDR3 protein: CASSQAVGLSGANVLTF
CDR3 DNA: TGTGCCAGCAGCCAAGCCGTGGGGCTCTCTGGGGCCAACGTCCTGACTTTC

clone size: .
V gene: TRBV4-1
CDR3 length: 16
D gene: TRBD2
J gene: TRBJ2-5
CDR3 protein: CASSRSFSGGEETQYF
CDR3 DNA: TGCGCCAGCAGCCGCAGTTTCAGCGGGGGGGAAGAGACCCAGTACTTC